Sequencing of this TCR beta chain was carried out in a study of cytomegalovirus exposure and HLA in healthy donors. Study-wide results and caveats: Cytomegalovirus-associated status was assigned to around 160 TCR beta chains. Certain sequence variants were highly shared and formed a cluster, and this cluster was likely a sequencing artifact.

Turning to this clone: What it binds is not known.

Per germline, CDR1 SGHTA and CDR2 FQGNSA. Trimming at V came to 5 bases and at J to 8 bases, leaving 8 bases not matched to a gene. The CDR3 consists of 13 residues. In the PCR, 60 Vbeta and 13 Jbeta primers were used. The protocol was immunoSEQ multiplex PCR, while the TCRdb copy is restricted to in-frame clones and leaves out a portion. The sample includes about 180,000 clones, 70% to 80% of them seen just once. This clonotype was sampled from a woman aged 40 to 50 in good health and CMV-seronegative. The chain links TRBV7-2 to TRBJ1-2; 7 bases map to TRBD1. Sample: PBMCs. CDR3 in amino acids: CASSRRGLQGYTF. CDR3 bases: TGTGCCAGCAGCAGGAGGGGGCTCCAGGGCTACACCTTC.